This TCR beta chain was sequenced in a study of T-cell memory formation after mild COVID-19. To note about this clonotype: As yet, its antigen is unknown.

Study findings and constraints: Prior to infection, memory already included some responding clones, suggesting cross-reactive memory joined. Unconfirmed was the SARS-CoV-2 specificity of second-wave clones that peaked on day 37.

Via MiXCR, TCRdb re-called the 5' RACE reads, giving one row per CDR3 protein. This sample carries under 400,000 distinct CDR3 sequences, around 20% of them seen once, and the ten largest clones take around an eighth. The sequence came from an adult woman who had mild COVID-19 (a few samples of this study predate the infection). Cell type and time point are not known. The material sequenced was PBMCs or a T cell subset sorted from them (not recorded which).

CDR3 coding DNA: TGTGCCAGTAGTATTTCGCTCGGCAGCTATAATTCACCCCTCCACTTT. Encoded protein: CASSISLGSYNSPLHF. The chain links TRBV19 to TRBJ1-6; D is unresolved. This CDR3 comprises 16 residues. The ends were cut back, 3 bases at V and 3 bases at J, with 12 bases in the middle. Germline V CDR1 and CDR2: LNHDA, SQIVND (reference sequence).